The next 22 T cell receptor beta chains were all read from a single sample in a study of cytomegalovirus exposure and HLA in healthy donors. PCR amplification relied on 60 Vbeta primers (plus 13 Jbeta primers). Clones were sequenced by immunoSEQ multiplex PCR, and TCRdb holds only the in-frame ones, with some missing. The sample yields 200,000 to 300,000 clones, roughly four fifths seen once. Material for sequencing was PBMCs. The receptors stem from a woman in her thirties or forties in good health and CMV-seropositive.

The chain has TRBV19 and TRBJ1-3, with 8 nucleotides matching TRBD1. CDR3 length equals 14 residues. V lost 6 bases and J lost 2; bases outside the gene matches: 3. Germline CDR1 is LNHDA and CDR2 is SQIVND (reference sequence). This CDR3 is CASSPTGAGNTIYF. The CDR3 DNA is TGTGCCAGTAGCCCGACAGGGGCTGGAAACACCATATATTTT.

The V call is TRBV28, the J call TRBJ2-1, with a possible D match to TRBD2 (5 bases). The germline CDR1 and CDR2 sequences are MDHEN and SYDVKM. The CDR3 covers 15 residues. V was trimmed by 5 bases and J by 3 bases, leaving 14 bases between them. The CDR3 protein is CASSPSRGIYNEQFF. Here the CDR3 DNA reads TGTGCCAGCAGTCCCTCCCGAGGGATCTACAATGAGCAGTTCTTC.

This chain uses TRBV11-2 with TRBJ1-5; D is unresolved. CDR3 length: 14 residues. V lost 4 bases and J 7 bases, leaving 14 bases between the germline ends. Looked up from germline, CDR1 is SGHAT and CDR2 is FQNNGV. CDR3 in DNA: TGTGCCAGCAGCTCAGGCGCGGCGGGACAGCCCCAGCATTTT. This codes for CASSSGAAGQPQHF.

The chain joins TRBV28 to TRBJ1-2, with D unresolved. The CDR3 consists of 15 residues. Germline CDR1 and CDR2: MDHEN and SYDVKM. V lost 2 bases to trimming and J lost 4 bases, with 14 bases between them. CDR3 residues: CASSLSASKLYGYTF. CDR3 nucleotide sequence: TGTGCCAGCAGTTTAAGTGCCTCAAAACTCTATGGCTACACCTTC.

This chain uses TRBV19 with TRBJ2-1; D unresolved. Germline loops: CDR1 LNHDA, CDR2 SQIVND (reference sequence). Deletions cut 1 base from V and 9 bases from J, with 16 bases between. The CDR3 has 15 residues. CDR3 DNA: TGTGCCAGTAGTATAGGAGGCTCCTTCTCCGGTGAGCAGTTCTTC. Residues: CASSIGGSFSGEQFF.

The chain recombines TRBV28 with TRBJ1-1, with 9 nucleotides matching TRBD1. The V segment lost 6 bases and the J segment 1 base; nucleotides outside the gene matches: 6. The germline gives CDR1 MDHEN, CDR2 SYDVKM. This CDR3 contains 15 residues. The CDR3 here is CASRNTGGENTEAFF. CDR3 coding DNA: TGTGCCAGCAGGAATACAGGGGGCGAGAACACTGAAGCTTTCTTT.

On this clone: This CDR3 is also generated by other DNA sequences in the sample. The CDR3 here is CAIRDSLNYGYTF. The CDR3 DNA reads as TGTGCCATCCGGGACAGTCTTAACTATGGCTACACCTTC. The V call is TRBV10-3, the J call TRBJ1-2; 7 bases line up with TRBD1. V lost 8 bases, J lost 1 base, and 4 bases stayed unmatched. Germline V gene data show CDR1 as ENHRY and CDR2 as SYGVKD. The CDR3 has 13 residues.

This clone was detected only once. The rearrangement links TRBV4-1 to TRBJ2-3; 9 positions match TRBD1. CDR1 is MGHRA, CDR2 YSYEKL, per germline. V lost 3 bases and J lost 4; bases outside the gene matches: 8. The CDR3 contains 16 residues. The CDR3 coding sequence is TGCGCCAGCAGCCACCCAGACAGGGGGTTTGCAGATACGCAGTATTTT. This codes for CASSHPDRGFADTQYF.

The chain joins TRBV9 to TRBJ1-2; no firm D call. The CDR3 runs 13 residues. CDR1 and CDR2 from the germline V gene are SGDLS and YYNGEE. The ends were cut back, 0 bases at V and 5 bases at J, with 8 bases in the middle. In DNA, the CDR3 is TGTGCCAGCAGCGTAGCTAACGGGTATGGCTACACCTTC. Translation gives CASSVANGYGYTF.

The table lists this clone with a few counts. The genes are TRBV14 and TRBJ2-5, with 11 positions matching TRBD2. The V gene's germline CDR1 is SGHDN and CDR2 FVKESK. Unmatched junction bases numbered 6, after V lost 4 bases and J lost 5 bases. The CDR3 has 15 residues. CDR3 protein: CASSRLAGYVETQYF. CDR3 sequence (DNA): TGTGCCAGCAGCCGACTAGCGGGGTATGTGGAGACCCAGTACTTC.

The chain recombines TRBV6-5 with TRBJ1-4, with 7 bases matching TRBD1. The CDR3 runs 14 residues. Per the germline V gene, CDR1 is MNHEY and CDR2 is SVGAGI. The trim removed 7 bases at V and 5 bases at J, leaving 7 bases unmatched. Here the CDR3 reads CASTHKTGNEKLFF. The DNA for the CDR3 is TGTGCCAGCACCCATAAGACAGGGAATGAAAAACTGTTTTTT.

The chain links TRBV5-1 to TRBJ2-7, with D perhaps matching TRBD1 (8 bases). Germline V gives CDR1 SGHRS, CDR2 YFSETQ. The CDR3 runs to 18 residues. Deletions cut 1 base from V and 4 bases from J, with 24 bases between. The CDR3 reads CASSLYRGAQGAVYEQYF. The CDR3 DNA sequence: TGCGCCAGCAGCTTGTATCGGGGGGCTCAGGGGGCGGTTTACGAGCAGTACTTC.

The V and J genes are TRBV19 and TRBJ1-6; D ambiguous. The length of the CDR3 is 15 residues. Trimming pared 6 bases from V and 6 bases from J, leaving 15 bases between. From germline, CDR1 is LNHDA and CDR2 SQIVND (reference sequence). CDR3 nucleotides: TGTGCCAGTAGGGTCAGTGATAATATTAATTCACCCCTCCACTTT. Translated: CASRVSDNINSPLHF.

This clone was seen just once. This sequence joins TRBV7-8 and TRBJ2-5; 12 bases fit TRBD2. Germline V gene sequence: CDR1 SGHVS, CDR2 FQNEAQ. J gave up 0 bases and V 4 bases, and 3 bases lay outside the gene matches. This CDR3 has 16 residues. In DNA, the CDR3 is TGTGCCAGCAGCTCGTGGACTAGCGGGAACCAAGAGACCCAGTACTTC. Translating it yields CASSSWTSGNQETQYF.

The chain recombines TRBV11-3 with TRBJ2-7; TRBD2 matches 10 bases. Germline loops: CDR1 SGHNT, CDR2 YENEEA. J gave up 7 bases and V 5 bases, and 8 bases lay outside the gene matches. The CDR3 is 14 residues long. The CDR3 protein is CASSQAGGGREQYF. DNA for the CDR3: TGTGCCAGCAGCCAAGCGGGAGGGGGCCGTGAGCAGTACTTC.

This clone was counted a few times. The V call is TRBV6-5, the J call TRBJ1-2; D is undetermined. CDR1 and CDR2 (germline): MNHEY, SVGAGI. CDR3 length: 14 residues. The V gene lost 2 bases and the J gene lost 8 bases, with 15 bases spanning the gap. DNA for the CDR3: TGTGCCAGCAGTTACCAAGGAGGTACCGGGGGCTACACCTTC. Residues: CASSYQGGTGGYTF.

The V gene is TRBV6-5, the J gene TRBJ1-1; the D gene is possibly TRBD1 (5 bases). CDR1 and CDR2 from the germline V gene are MNHEY and SVGAGI. This CDR3 contains 13 residues. Trimming cost V 2 bases and J 4 bases, with 8 bases left between them. The CDR3 DNA follows: TGTGCCAGCAGTTACCAGGGTAGCACTGAAGCTTTCTTT. Its protein is CASSYQGSTEAFF.

The chain has TRBV7-9 and TRBJ2-6; 7 bases match TRBD2. This CDR3 contains 15 residues. The germline gives CDR1 SEHNR, CDR2 FQNEAQ (reference sequence). The trim removed 5 bases at V and 0 bases at J, leaving 1 base unmatched. The CDR3 region has the DNA TGTGCCAGCAGCCGGACTAGCTCTGGGGCCAACGTCCTGACTTTC. It translates to CASSRTSSGANVLTF.

The genes are TRBV5-1 and TRBJ1-4; a weak D match, TRBD1 (6 bases). Germline assignment: CDR1 SGHRS and CDR2 YFSETQ. V was clipped by 4 bases and J by 6 bases, with 13 bases between them. The CDR3 is made up of 14 amino acids. The CDR3 bases are TGCGCCAGCAGCCACCGGGACATCGATGAAAAACTGTTTTTT. This sequence encodes CASSHRDIDEKLFF.

This clone was recorded only once. V gene TRBV27 combines with J gene TRBJ2-7; 7 bases are a match to TRBD1. V gave up 6 bases and J gave up 4 bases; unmatched junction bases: 9. The CDR3 contains 14 residues. Germline CDR1 reads MNHEY; CDR2 reads SMNVEV (reference sequence). Here the CDR3 DNA reads TGTGCCAGCAGCTATAGGGGGCCCGAGTACGAGCAGTACTTC. This gives the protein CASSYRGPEYEQYF.

The chain couples TRBV5-1 to TRBJ2-1; 14 nucleotides align to TRBD2. V shed 4 bases, J shed 9 bases, and the junction held 9 bases outside the gene matches. This CDR3 has 16 amino acids. Germline CDR1 is SGHRS and CDR2 is YFSETQ. CDR3 bases: TGCGCCAGCAGCGAACCGGGACTAGCGGGAGTGGGTGAGCAGTTCTTC. It translates to CASSEPGLAGVGEQFF.

The chain has TRBV7-8 and TRBJ1-1, with D unclear. V was pared by 1 base and J by 5 bases, with 8 bases between. In germline, CDR1 is SGHVS, CDR2 FQNEAQ. The CDR3 sequence is 13 residues long. The CDR3 sequence: CASSLVAGTEAFF. CDR3 DNA sequence: TGTGCCAGCAGCTTAGTAGCGGGGACTGAAGCTTTCTTT.